A single sample is the source of the 29 T cell receptor beta chains below, sequenced in a study of PD-L1 blockade in urothelial cancer. The data were produced by immunoSEQ multiplex PCR, yet TCRdb's version contains in-frame clones alone and is incomplete. The data show 35,000 to 40,000 clones, 70% to 85% seen once. The sequencing used PBMCs, collected around atezolizumab (anti-PD-L1) treatment. The receptors come from a man between 60 and 75 years old with urothelial cancer.

This clone was picked up a small number of times. The genes are TRBV28 and TRBJ1-3; TRBD1 aligns across 7 bases. The CDR3 runs 12 residues. The V gene end was trimmed by 6 bases and the J gene end by 4 bases; junction bases not matched to a gene: 0. Germline loops: CDR1 MDHEN, CDR2 SYDVKM. CDR3 protein: CASRQGGNTIYF. The CDR3 region has the DNA TGTGCCAGCAGACAGGGGGGAAACACCATATATTTT.

The rearrangement uses TRBV7-3 and TRBJ2-1; 13 nucleotides align to TRBD2. The CDR3 has 15 amino acids. The V and J ends lost 5 bases and 10 bases, in that order; junction bases with no gene match: 8. The germline CDR1 and CDR2 sequences are SGHTA and FQGTGA. The CDR3 bases are TGTGCCAGCAGCCCAACTAGCGGGGGGGTAGGAGAGCAGTTCTTC. Its translation is CASSPTSGGVGEQFF.

This chain uses TRBV30 with TRBJ1-6, with a tentative D call TRBD1 (6 bases). The V end was cut by 5 bases, the J end by 1 base, with 9 bases between. This CDR3 is built from 14 residues. Germline V CDR1 and CDR2: GTSNPN, SVGIG (reference sequence). CDR3 DNA sequence: TGTGCCTGGCAGGGGTCTTCCTATAATTCACCCCTCCACTTT. It codes for CAWQGSSYNSPLHF.

V and J are TRBV28 and TRBJ2-3; 8 bases align to TRBD1. The V gene's germline CDR1 is MDHEN and CDR2 SYDVKM. V lost 2 bases, J lost 0 bases, and 4 bases stayed unmatched. The CDR3 covers 16 residues. The CDR3 nucleotides are TGTGCCAGCAGTTTAGGGACAGGAGCCAGCACAGATACGCAGTATTTT. Its translation is CASSLGTGASTDTQYF.

This clone was counted many times. The DNA for the CDR3 is TGTGCCAGCAGCACGACCCGTCAGGGGGAATCTGACTATGGCTACACCTTC. Its translation: CASSTTRQGESDYGYTF. This rearrangement joins TRBV7-9 to TRBJ1-2; the match to TRBD1 covers 7 bases. Unmatched junction bases numbered 15, after V lost 5 bases and J lost 3 bases. CDR1 is SEHNR, CDR2 FQNEAQ, per germline (reference sequence). This CDR3 is 17 amino acids long.

The chain uses TRBV5-1 and TRBJ1-1, with TRBD1 matching over 7 bases. Unmatched junction bases numbered 9, after V lost 5 bases and J lost 8 bases. Germline V gives CDR1 SGHRS, CDR2 YFSETQ. The length of the CDR3 is 13 residues. The CDR3 protein is CASRWQGDLEAFF. DNA for the CDR3: TGCGCCAGCAGATGGCAGGGGGACCTAGAAGCTTTCTTT.

This clone has more than one count but fewer than ten. This chain links TRBV18 with TRBJ2-5; no clear D gene. The germline V gene encodes CDR1 KGHSH and CDR2 LQKENI. The V and J ends lost 4 bases and 5 bases respectively, with 14 bases between them. The CDR3 runs 14 residues. CDR3 in DNA: TGTGCCAGCTCACTAAACGCGGATAGGGAGACCCAGTACTTC. Translation: CASSLNADRETQYF.

The chain couples TRBV28 to TRBJ1-6, with D uncertain. This CDR3 spans 13 amino acids. Trimming shortened V by 8 bases and J by 10 bases, and 15 bases separated the two germline ends. The germline V gene encodes CDR1 MDHEN and CDR2 SYDVKM. In DNA form, the CDR3 reads TGTGCCAGCTGGGAGGGATCAGGCTCACCCCTCCACTTT. Translated: CASWEGSGSPLHF.

This clone is a singleton in its sample. The chain couples TRBV28 to TRBJ2-7; 10 nucleotides agree with TRBD2. The CDR3 has 14 amino acids. The V gene's germline CDR1 is MDHEN and CDR2 SYDVKM. V was clipped by 2 bases and J by 3 bases; unmatched bases: 1. The CDR3 loop is CASSLVAGGYEQYF. CDR3 DNA sequence: TGTGCCAGCAGTTTAGTAGCGGGGGGCTACGAGCAGTACTTC.

The chain carries TRBV6-8 and TRBJ2-7; D uncertain. Germline V CDR1 and CDR2: MNHGY, SAAAGT. The CDR3 consists of 13 residues. This CDR3 is CSIRQKTAYEQYF. The CDR3 region has the DNA TGTTCTATCAGGCAGAAGACGGCATACGAGCAGTACTTC.

V gene TRBV6-6 combines with J gene TRBJ2-7; TRBD2 matches at 7 bases. This CDR3 has 16 amino acids. The V segment lost 5 bases and the J segment 4 bases; nucleotides outside the gene matches: 14. Germline V lookup: CDR1 MNHNY, CDR2 SVGAGI (reference sequence). The CDR3 region has the DNA TGTGCCAGCAGTAGTCTATTCTCGGGGAGGGTTTACGAGCAGTACTTC. Its protein is CASSSLFSGRVYEQYF.

The chain has TRBV27 and TRBJ2-3; 10 nucleotides agree with TRBD2. The CDR3 is 15 residues long. With V trimmed by 2 bases and J by 6 bases, 5 bases remained unmatched. Germline V gene sequence: CDR1 MNHEY, CDR2 SMNVEV (reference sequence). CDR3 sequence: CASSLQLAGSDTQYF. The CDR3 DNA sequence: TGTGCCAGCAGTTTACAACTAGCGGGGTCCGATACGCAGTATTTT.

This chain connects TRBV5-1 to TRBJ1-6, with 8 bases that match TRBD1. This CDR3 has 17 amino acids. J was trimmed by 8 bases and V by 4 bases; bases with no gene match: 14. The germline gives CDR1 SGHRS, CDR2 YFSETQ. CDR3 region: CASSRAPGQGGDSPLHF. The CDR3 bases are TGCGCCAGCAGCCGGGCGCCCGGACAGGGCGGGGATTCACCCCTCCACTTT.

The rearrangement uses TRBV6-5 and TRBJ2-5; TRBD1 agrees at 8 bases. The germline V gene encodes CDR1 MNHEY and CDR2 SVGAGI. V was clipped by 0 bases and J by 5 bases; unmatched bases: 2. The CDR3 runs 14 residues. For the CDR3, the DNA is TGTGCCAGCAGTTACTCCCGGGACAGGGAGACCCAGTACTTC. Translation: CASSYSRDRETQYF.

This chain connects TRBV4-1 to TRBJ2-5; 14 bases map to TRBD2. In germline, CDR1 is MGHRA, CDR2 YSYEKL. V gave up 4 bases and J gave up 2 bases; unmatched junction bases: 9. The CDR3 is 18 residues long. Written as DNA, the CDR3 is TGCGCCAGCAGCCGCGGACTAGCGGGGGGACCCGTACAAGAGACCCAGTACTTC. Translating gives CASSRGLAGGPVQETQYF.

The CDR3 nucleotides are TGTGCCAGCAGCATGACAGGGGTTTCCTACGAGCAGTACTTC. It yields the protein CASSMTGVSYEQYF. The rearrangement uses TRBV28 and TRBJ2-7; TRBD1 aligns across 8 bases. Unmatched junction bases numbered 5, after V lost 6 bases and J lost 1 base. CDR1 and CDR2 (germline): MDHEN, SYDVKM. The CDR3 spans 14 residues.

This clone is classed as medium-sized (0.01 to 0.1%). The gene calls are TRBV5-6 and TRBJ2-7, with D uncertain. Trimming removed 0 bases from V and 1 base from J, with 5 bases in between. The CDR3 loop spans 13 amino acids. Germline V lookup: CDR1 SGHDT, CDR2 YYEEEE. CDR3 loop: CASSLDQSYEQYF. The CDR3 DNA reads TGTGCCAGCAGCTTGGACCAGTCCTACGAGCAGTACTTC.

The chain combines TRBV6-4 with TRBJ1-1, with TRBD1 matching over 8 bases. The CDR3 has 14 residues. CDR1 is MRHNA and CDR2 is SNTAGT in the germline V gene. The V and J ends lost 5 bases and 4 bases, in that order; junction bases with no gene match: 6. In nucleotides, the CDR3 is TGTGCCAGCAGTCCAGGGGGCGCGAGCACTGAAGCTTTCTTT. Translated, it gives CASSPGGASTEAFF.

The rearrangement joins TRBV4-1 to TRBJ2-5, with D tentatively TRBD1 (7 bases). Germline CDR1 reads MGHRA; CDR2 reads YSYEKL. Trimming removed 4 bases from V and 5 bases from J, with 14 bases in between. The CDR3 runs to 14 residues. CDR3 sequence: CASSREQGRETQYF. CDR3 coding DNA: TGCGCCAGCAGCCGGGAACAGGGGAGGGAGACCCAGTACTTC.

This clone occurred once. The chain employs TRBV19 and TRBJ2-7, with TRBD2 identical over 11 bases. Looked up from germline, CDR1 is LNHDA and CDR2 is SQIVND (reference sequence). Trimming at V came to 5 bases and at J to 3 bases, leaving 6 bases not matched to a gene. The CDR3 length is 15 residues. CDR3 nucleotide sequence: TGTGCCAGTAGTGCAACTAGCGGGGGATTCTACGAGCAGTACTTC. Amino acid sequence: CASSATSGGFYEQYF.

The chain joins TRBV28 to TRBJ1-2, with D unresolved. The CDR3 runs 12 residues. Trimming pared 4 bases from V and 3 bases from J, leaving 6 bases between. Germline V gives CDR1 MDHEN, CDR2 SYDVKM. CDR3 sequence reads: CASSSRDYGYTF. DNA of the CDR3: TGTGCCAGCAGTTCCCGTGACTATGGCTACACCTTC.

This chain uses TRBV18 with TRBJ2-5; no clear D. Per germline, CDR1 KGHSH and CDR2 LQKENI. This CDR3 has 14 amino acids. The V and J ends lost 0 bases and 6 bases respectively, with 11 bases between them. CDR3 in amino acids: CASSPPDWPQTQYF. CDR3 sequence (DNA): TGTGCCAGCTCACCACCAGACTGGCCCCAGACCCAGTACTTC.

The V call is TRBV15, the J call TRBJ1-4; D is perhaps TRBD1 (6 bases). The V end was cut by 0 bases, the J end by 8 bases, with 13 bases between. The length of the CDR3 is 15 residues. In germline, CDR1 is LNHNV, CDR2 YYDKDF (reference sequence). This CDR3 is CATSRDGGPGEKLFF. For the CDR3, the DNA is TGTGCCACCAGCAGAGATGGGGGCCCGGGGGAAAAACTGTTTTTT.

The V and J genes are TRBV28 and TRBJ2-5; TRBD2 matches at 7 bases. CDR3 size: 14 residues. Germline loops: CDR1 MDHEN, CDR2 SYDVKM. V lost 5 bases and J lost 5; bases outside the gene matches: 8. The CDR3 DNA reads TGTGCCAGCAGTCCTACGGGGCGGGGGGAGACCCAGTACTTC. It encodes CASSPTGRGETQYF.

This chain uses TRBV12-1 with TRBJ2-7; no DNA check was done on the table's D call, TRBD1. TRBV12-1 is a pseudogene segment. CDR3 length equals 16 residues. The CDR3 region has the DNA TGTGCCAGCAGCACACCGGTAGACAGGATCCCCTACGAGCAGTACTTC. Protein product: CASSTPVDRIPYEQYF.

The chain is built from TRBV19 and TRBJ1-1; unclear D gene. CDR3 length: 15 residues. CDR1 and CDR2 (germline): LNHDA, SQIVND (reference sequence). The germline V and J ends were trimmed by 0 bases and 0 bases, with 8 bases remaining between them. CDR3 DNA: TGTGCCAGTAGTATAGACGAGGAAATGAACACTGAAGCTTTCTTT. This translates into CASSIDEEMNTEAFF. Full variable domain (rest looked up from reference TRBV19 and TRBJ1-1): DGGITQSPKYLFRKEGQNVTLSCEQNLNHDAMYWYRQDPGQGLRLIYYSQIVNDFQKGDIAEGYSVSREKKESFPLTVTSAQKNPTAFYLCASSIDEEMNTEAFFGQGTRLTVV.

The gene calls are TRBV9 and TRBJ2-7; TRBD2 matches at 10 bases. The germline CDR1 and CDR2 sequences are SGDLS and YYNGEE. J was trimmed by 6 bases and V by 0 bases; bases with no gene match: 6. The CDR3 is 15 residues long. The CDR3 nucleotides read TGTGCCAGCAGCGTAGATGTAGCGGGGGGACTCGAGCAGTACTTC. Translating gives CASSVDVAGGLEQYF.

This chain links TRBV5-1 with TRBJ1-1; a weak D match, TRBD1 (6 bases). CDR3 length: 14 amino acids. CDR1 and CDR2 (germline): SGHRS, YFSETQ. Trimming stripped 4 bases from V and 2 bases from J, with 12 bases between. For the CDR3, the DNA is TGCGCCAGCAGCAGCCTACAGGGAAACACTGAAGCTTTCTTT. This gives the protein CASSSLQGNTEAFF.

This clone came up once. The chain couples TRBV5-5 to TRBJ2-3; the match to TRBD2 covers 11 bases. CDR1 and CDR2 from the germline V gene are SGHKS and YYEKEE (reference sequence). The CDR3 contains 17 residues. V gave up 4 bases and J gave up 6 bases; unmatched junction bases: 13. The CDR3 region is CASSPWGSGGGRDTQYF. CDR3 in DNA: TGTGCCAGCAGCCCCTGGGGTAGCGGGGGGGGCAGGGATACGCAGTATTTT.